This T cell receptor (beta chain) stems from a study of blood T cell repertoires in COVID-19. Study context: COVID-19 samples, acute and convalescent, were from the United States, Italy and Spain.

The germline V gene has CDR1 SGHRS and CDR2 YFSETQ. Trimming shortened V by 4 bases and J by 6 bases, and 22 bases separated the two germline ends. The CDR3 is made up of 16 amino acids. Using immunoSEQ multiplex PCR, the repertoire was profiled, and TCRdb retains in-frame clones only, with some absent. This repertoire shows 100,000 to 150,000 clones, 65% to 90% found once; its top ten account for roughly 27%. V gene TRBV5-1 combines with J gene TRBJ1-2; a weak D match, TRBD1 (5 bases). Sequenced material: peripheral blood. This sequence originates from an elderly woman with acute or convalescent COVID-19. The CDR3 spells CASSPFTRAAQNGYTF. In DNA, the CDR3 is TGCGCCAGCAGCCCCTTCACCAGGGCTGCGCAGAATGGCTACACCTTC.